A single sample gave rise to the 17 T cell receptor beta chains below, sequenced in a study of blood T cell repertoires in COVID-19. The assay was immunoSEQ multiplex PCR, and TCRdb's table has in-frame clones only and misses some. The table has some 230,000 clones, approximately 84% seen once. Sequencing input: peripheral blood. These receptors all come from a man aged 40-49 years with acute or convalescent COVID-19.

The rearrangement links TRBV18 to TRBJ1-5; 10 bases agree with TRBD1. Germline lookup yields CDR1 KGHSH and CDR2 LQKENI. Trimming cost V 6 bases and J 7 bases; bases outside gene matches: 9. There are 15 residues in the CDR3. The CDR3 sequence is CASSGTGAQGQPQHF. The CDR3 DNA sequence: TGTGCCAGCTCGGGGACAGGGGCCCAAGGGCAGCCCCAGCATTTT.

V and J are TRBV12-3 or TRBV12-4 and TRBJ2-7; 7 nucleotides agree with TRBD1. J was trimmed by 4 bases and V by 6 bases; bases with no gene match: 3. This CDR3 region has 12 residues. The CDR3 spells CASRLQGYEQYF. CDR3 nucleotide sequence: TGTGCCAGCAGGTTACAGGGGTACGAGCAGTACTTC.

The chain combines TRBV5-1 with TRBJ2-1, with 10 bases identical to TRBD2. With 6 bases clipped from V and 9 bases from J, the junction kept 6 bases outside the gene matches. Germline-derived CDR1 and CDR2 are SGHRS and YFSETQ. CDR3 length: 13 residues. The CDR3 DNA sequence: TGCGCCAGCATGAGCGGGGGGGCCAGTGAGCAGTTCTTC. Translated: CASMSGGASEQFF.

The CDR3: CATSDWGGEQFF. The CDR3 DNA reads TGTGCCACCAGTGATTGGGGAGGTGAGCAGTTCTTC. This rearrangement joins TRBV24-1 to TRBJ2-1, with D possibly matching TRBD2 (6 bases). The CDR3 has 12 amino acids. Per the germline V gene, CDR1 is KGHDR and CDR2 is SFDVKD. V shed 2 bases and J shed 9 bases, with 7 bases lying between them.

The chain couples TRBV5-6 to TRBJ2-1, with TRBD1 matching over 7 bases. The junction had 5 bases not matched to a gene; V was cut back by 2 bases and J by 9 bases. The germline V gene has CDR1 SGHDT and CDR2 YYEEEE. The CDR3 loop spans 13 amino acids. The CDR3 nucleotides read TGTGCCAGCAGCTTTGAAGGGGGCGGTGAGCAGTTCTTC. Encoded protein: CASSFEGGGEQFF.

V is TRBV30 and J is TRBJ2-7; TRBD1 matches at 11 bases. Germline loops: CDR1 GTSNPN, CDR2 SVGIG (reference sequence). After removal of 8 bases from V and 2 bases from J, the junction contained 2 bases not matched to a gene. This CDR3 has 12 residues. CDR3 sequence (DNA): TGTGCCGCGGGACAGGGGGCCTACGAGCAGTACTTC. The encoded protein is CAAGQGAYEQYF. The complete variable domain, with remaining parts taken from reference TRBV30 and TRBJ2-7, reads SQTIHQWPATLVQPVGSPLSLECTVEGTSNPNLYWYRQAAGRGLQLLFYSVGIGQISSEVPQNLSASRPQDRQFILSSKKLLLSDSGFYLCAAGQGAYEQYFGPGTRLTVT.

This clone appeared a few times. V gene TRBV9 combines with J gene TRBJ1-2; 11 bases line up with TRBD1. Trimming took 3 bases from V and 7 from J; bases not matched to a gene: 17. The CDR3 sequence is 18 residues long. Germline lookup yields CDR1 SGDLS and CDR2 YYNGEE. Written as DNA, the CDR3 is TGTGCCAGCAGCGGTAACCAAGGACAGGGGGCGGTTTTTTTTGGCTACACCTTC. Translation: CASSGNQGQGAVFFGYTF.

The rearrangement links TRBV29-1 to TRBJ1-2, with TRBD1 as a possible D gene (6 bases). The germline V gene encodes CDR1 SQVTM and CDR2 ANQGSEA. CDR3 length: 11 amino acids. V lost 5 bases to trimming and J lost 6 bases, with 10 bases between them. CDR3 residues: CSVLGGHGYTF. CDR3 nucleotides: TGCAGCGTTCTTGGGGGCCATGGCTACACCTTC.

CDR3 residues: CASSFVGGQVGGYTF. In nucleotides, the CDR3 is TGTGCCAGCAGTTTTGTAGGGGGCCAGGTCGGTGGCTACACCTTC. The gene calls are TRBV28 and TRBJ1-2, with TRBD1 identical over 7 bases. The CDR3 contains 15 residues. V shed 3 bases and J 7 bases; nucleotides not matched to a gene: 11. Per germline, CDR1 MDHEN and CDR2 SYDVKM.

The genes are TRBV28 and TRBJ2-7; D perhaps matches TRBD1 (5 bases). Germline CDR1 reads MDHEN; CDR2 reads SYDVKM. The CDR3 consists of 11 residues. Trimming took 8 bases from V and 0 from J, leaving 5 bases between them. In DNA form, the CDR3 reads TGTGCCAGCGGGGCCTCCTACGAGCAGTACTTC. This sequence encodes CASGASYEQYF.

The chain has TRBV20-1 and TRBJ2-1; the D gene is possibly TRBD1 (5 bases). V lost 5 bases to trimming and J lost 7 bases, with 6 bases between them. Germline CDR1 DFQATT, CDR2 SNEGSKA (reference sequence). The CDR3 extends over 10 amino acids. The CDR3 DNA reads TGCAGTGCTGCAGGGAATGAGCAGTTCTTC. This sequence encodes CSAAGNEQFF.

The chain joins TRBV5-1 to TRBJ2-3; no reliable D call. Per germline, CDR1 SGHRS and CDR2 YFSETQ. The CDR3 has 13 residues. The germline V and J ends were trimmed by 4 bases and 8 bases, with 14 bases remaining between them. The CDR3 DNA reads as TGCGCCAGCAGCGCGGCTACTCTCACTACGCAGTATTTT. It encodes CASSAATLTTQYF. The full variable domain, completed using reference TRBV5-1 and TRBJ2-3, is KAGVTQTPRYLIKTRGQQVTLSCSPISGHRSVSWYQQTPGQGLQFLFEYFSETQRNKGNFPGRFSGRQFSNSRSEMNVSTLELGDSALYLCASSAATLTTQYFGPGTRLTVL.

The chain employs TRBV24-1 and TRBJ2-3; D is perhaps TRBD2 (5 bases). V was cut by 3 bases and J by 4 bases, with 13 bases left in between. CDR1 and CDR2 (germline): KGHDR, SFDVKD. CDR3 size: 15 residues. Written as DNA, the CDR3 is TGTGCCACCAGTGATCGGGGAGAGGGAGCAGATACGCAGTATTTT. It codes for CATSDRGEGADTQYF.

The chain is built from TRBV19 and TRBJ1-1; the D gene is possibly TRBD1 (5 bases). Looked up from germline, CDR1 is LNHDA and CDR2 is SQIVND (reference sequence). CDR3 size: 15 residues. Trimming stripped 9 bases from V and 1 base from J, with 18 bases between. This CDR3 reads CASTPQGLGNTEAFF. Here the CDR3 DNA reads TGTGCCAGCACCCCCCAGGGTTTGGGGAACACTGAAGCTTTCTTT.

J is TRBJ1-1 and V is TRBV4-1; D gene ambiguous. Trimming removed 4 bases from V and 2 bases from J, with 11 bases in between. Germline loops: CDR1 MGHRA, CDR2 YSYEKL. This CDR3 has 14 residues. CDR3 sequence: CASSLVVYNTEAFF. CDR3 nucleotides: TGCGCCAGCAGCCTCGTGGTCTATAACACTGAAGCTTTCTTT.

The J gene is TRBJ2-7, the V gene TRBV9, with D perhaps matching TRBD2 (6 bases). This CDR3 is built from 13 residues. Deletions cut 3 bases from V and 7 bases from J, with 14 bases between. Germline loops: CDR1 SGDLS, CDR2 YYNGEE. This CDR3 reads CASSGGTANEQYF. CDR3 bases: TGTGCCAGCAGCGGCGGGACGGCCAATGAGCAGTACTTC.

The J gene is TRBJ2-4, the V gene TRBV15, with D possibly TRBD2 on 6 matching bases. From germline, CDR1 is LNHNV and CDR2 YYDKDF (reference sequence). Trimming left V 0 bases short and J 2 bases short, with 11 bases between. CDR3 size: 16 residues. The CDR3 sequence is CATSRDMEGSKNIQYF. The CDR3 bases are TGTGCCACCAGCAGAGATATGGAGGGGTCCAAAAACATTCAGTACTTC.